Reported below is one T cell receptor beta chain. This clonotype appeared once. Its antigen has not been determined. The input lacks base qualities; no much larger clone sits a single base away. The source of the sample is a study of post-analysis software for immune sequencing data (dated by TCRdb to between 2015 and 2016). For the study in its entirety: Relapsing-remitting, secondary progressive and progressive-relapsing multiple sclerosis were recorded as disease courses, and subtype annotation was lacking for some patients. The multiple sclerosis patient repertoires were compared with ten to eleven previously published healthy control repertoires from donors aged 6 to 25 years. A subset of samples was prepared in parallel using single-end sample barcoding, then pooled and co-amplified after Illumina adapter ligation.

To demonstrate the VDJtools post-analysis software, the study profiled TCR beta repertoires from the peripheral blood of approximately twelve young patients with multiple sclerosis. The patients with multiple sclerosis were children and adolescents between 6 and 15 years of age. What the authors observed across the whole study: Multiple sclerosis patients had significantly lower normalized Chao1 diversity than controls, a result that suggests substantial peripheral T-cell clonal expansion. The control group was slightly older than the multiple sclerosis patient group. Strong co-clustering of samples prepared in the same batch was shown by direct clustering with F measure, prompting a batch-effect correction.

Libraries were built with PCR. The sequencer was an Illumina HiSeq 2500. To reduce PCR and sequencing biases, unique molecular identifiers were built into the TCR beta cDNA libraries. Per 1 to 10 million input T cells, around 500,000 cDNA molecules were obtained, such that each molecule approximated one T cell. The patient libraries were prepared and sequenced using the same protocol as the earlier healthy control dataset. Samples belonging to the same batch were prepared together, multiplexed and sequenced on a shared HiSeq lane. The paper's processing steps were these. MIGEC handled the raw barcoded reads, throwing out single-read molecular identifier groups before consensus assembly and CDR3 extraction. Clonotype tables were post-analysed with VDJtools, normalizing diversity by down-sampling all datasets to the smallest sample size. To correct batch-related cross-sample contamination, repertoire overlap clustering matched CDR3 amino acid sequences but not nucleotide sequences. Starting from the raw public reads, TCRdb applied fastp trimming at Q25, assembled clones with MiXCR and retained in-frame beta chains. Identical CDR3 protein sequences are pooled into one entry, listed with their most common genes and DNA. The V and J calls shown here were made by TCRdb, not taken from the authors' results. The sample has 700,000 to 800,000 distinct CDR3 sequences on record, roughly 30% of them singletons. The ten largest clonotypes hold approximately 0.6% of the sample.

The sequence derives from a girl aged 10 to 17 with multiple sclerosis. Source material: blood.

The DNA is TGTGCCAGCAGTGACTCTATCGCTCCGGGACAGGGTCACACCGGGGAGCTGTTTTTT. Its amino acids are CASSDSIAPGQGHTGELFF. The chain is made from TRBV25-1 and TRBJ2-2, with 9 middle bases fitting TRBD1. Clipping removes 3 bases from V and 3 bases from J, with 14 as the unmatched junction base count. Reading from cysteine to phenylalanine, the CDR3 counts 19 amino acids. CDR3 DNA only is kept here, 57 bases in frame from base 1. CDR1 and CDR2 are read off the germline V gene as MGHDK and SYGVNS.